The 30 T cell receptor beta chains listed next were all sequenced from one sample in a study of T cell responses to AZD1222 COVID-19 vaccine. Some clones are missing from TCRdb's copy, which holds only in-frame ones; the method was immunoSEQ multiplex PCR. The top ten hold about 4.4% of the sample, which has about 140,000 clones, 89% seen once. The source was peripheral blood, collected on day 0 of AZD1222 vaccination. Receptors were obtained from an adult in good health.

The rearrangement uses TRBV27 and TRBJ2-7; 7 nucleotides agree with TRBD1. CDR1 MNHEY and CDR2 SMNVEV come from the germline V gene (reference sequence). The CDR3 extends over 14 amino acids. V lost 4 bases, J lost 6 bases, and 9 bases stayed unmatched. CDR3 residues: CASSSRTGLREQYF. In nucleotides, the CDR3 is TGTGCCAGCAGTTCGAGGACAGGCTTGCGCGAGCAGTACTTC.

This chain links TRBV27 with TRBJ1-2; D is possibly TRBD1 (6 bases). CDR3 size: 13 residues. The germline CDR1 and CDR2 sequences are MNHEY and SMNVEV (reference sequence). With 6 bases removed from V and 4 bases from J, the gap between germline ends came to 12 bases. The CDR3 bases are TGTGCCAGCAGCTTGACAGGCAGCTATGGCTACACCTTC. Protein product: CASSLTGSYGYTF.

V is TRBV7-6 and J is TRBJ1-4, with 9 bases lining up with TRBD1. The V and J ends lost 6 bases and 7 bases, in that order; junction bases with no gene match: 9. This CDR3 contains 15 residues. Germline V gene sequence: CDR1 SGHVS, CDR2 FNYEAQ. CDR3 loop: CASSQGRDRVEKLFF. Written as DNA, the CDR3 is TGTGCCAGCAGTCAAGGCCGGGACAGGGTTGAAAAACTGTTTTTT.

J is TRBJ2-7 and V is TRBV4-1; 10 nucleotides line up with TRBD2. The trim removed 4 bases at V and 2 bases at J, leaving 11 bases unmatched. CDR3 size: 17 residues. Germline CDR1 and CDR2: MGHRA and YSYEKL. The CDR3 spells CASSPQTLAGVPYEQYF. CDR3 DNA sequence: TGCGCCAGCAGCCCCCAGACGCTAGCGGGAGTGCCCTACGAGCAGTACTTC.

The CDR3 loop reads CASSHGTGGGETQYF. CDR3 coding DNA: TGTGCCAGCAGCCACGGAACCGGGGGGGGAGAGACCCAGTACTTC. This chain uses TRBV3-1 (or the pseudogene TRBV3-2) with TRBJ2-5, with 8 bases matching TRBD2. Germline trimming cut 3 bases from V and 4 bases from J; bases unmatched to any gene: 7. The CDR3 totals 15 residues. In germline, CDR1 is LGHDT, CDR2 YNNKEL (reference sequence).

V gene TRBV11-2 combines with J gene TRBJ1-1; TRBD1 matches 8 bases. The CDR3 is 15 amino acids. J was trimmed by 1 base and V by 5 bases; bases with no gene match: 6. The germline V gene has CDR1 SGHAT and CDR2 FQNNGV. This chain's CDR3 is CASSKGGQANTEAFF. As DNA, the CDR3 is TGTGCCAGCAGCAAAGGGGGACAGGCGAACACTGAAGCTTTCTTT.

The V and J genes are TRBV3-1 (or the pseudogene TRBV3-2) and TRBJ1-2, with 8 bases identical to TRBD1. Looked up from germline, CDR1 is LGHDT and CDR2 is YNNKEL (reference sequence). The CDR3 totals 14 residues. The J segment lost 6 bases and the V segment lost 7 bases, leaving 10 bases of the junction unmatched. The CDR3 protein is CASTKLGQVDGYTF. Here the CDR3 DNA reads TGTGCCAGCACCAAATTGGGACAGGTCGATGGCTACACCTTC.

This clone has a single count. The chain is built from TRBV11-2 and TRBJ1-5, with D possibly being TRBD1 (5 bases). Germline CDR1 reads SGHAT; CDR2 reads FQNNGV. The CDR3 runs to 14 residues. The V and J ends lost 5 bases and 7 bases respectively, with 15 bases between them. The CDR3: CASSLGLETQPQHF. CDR3 DNA sequence: TGTGCCAGCAGCCTGGGACTCGAGACCCAGCCCCAGCATTTT.

The chain links TRBV5-1 to TRBJ1-2; maybe TRBD1 (5 bases). V gave up 3 bases and J gave up 5 bases, with 20 bases separating them. CDR1 SGHRS and CDR2 YFSETQ come from the germline V gene. The CDR3 sequence is 16 residues long. The chain's CDR3 is CASSSWTPPKGYGYTF. The CDR3 bases are TGCGCCAGCAGCTCTTGGACACCTCCGAAAGGGTATGGCTACACCTTC.

By its share, this clone is medium-sized (0.01 to 0.1%). V gene TRBV7-8 combines with J gene TRBJ1-4; tentatively, D is TRBD1 (5 bases). V lost 1 base and J 8 bases, leaving 14 bases between the germline ends. This CDR3 has 15 amino acids. CDR1 and CDR2 (germline): SGHVS, FQNEAQ. CDR3 DNA: TGTGCCAGCAGCTTAGGGGCAGGGAATGTAGAAAAACTGTTTTTT. Its protein product is CASSLGAGNVEKLFF.

This chain links TRBV5-4 with TRBJ2-3, with 8 bases fitting TRBD2. Per the germline V gene, CDR1 is SGHNT and CDR2 is YYREEE (reference sequence). This CDR3 region has 16 residues. Losses at the gene ends were 9 bases for V and 4 bases for J; bases not matched to a gene: 16. CDR3 residues: CATSYPGLDRSDTQYF. CDR3 DNA sequence: TGTGCCACCTCCTACCCGGGACTAGATAGGTCAGATACGCAGTATTTT.

Concerning this clone: At one end the junction does not follow the germline gene, possibly because of a read error. V and J are TRBV19 and TRBJ2-2; D may correspond to TRBD1 or TRBD2 (6 bases each). CDR1 and CDR2 from the germline V gene are LNHDA and SQIVND (reference sequence). The CDR3 is 16 amino acids. In DNA form, the CDR3 reads TGTGCCTGTAGTATGTTAGTGGGGGGCGGTACCGGGGAGCTGTTTTTT. This gives the protein CACSMLVGGGTGELFF.

The genes are TRBV28 and TRBJ2-5; D ambiguous. Germline V gives CDR1 MDHEN, CDR2 SYDVKM. V shed 6 bases and J shed 5 bases, with 13 bases lying between them. The CDR3 totals 13 residues. CDR3 protein: CASSPPVGETQYF. CDR3 bases: TGTGCCAGCAGCCCCCCGGTGGGTGAGACCCAGTACTTC.

The gene calls are TRBV29-1 and TRBJ1-1; no reliable D call. The germline V gene has CDR1 SQVTM and CDR2 ANQGSEA. The CDR3 has 13 amino acids. Between the trimmed V and J ends, which lost 0 bases and 4 bases, there was a span of 9 bases. CDR3 amino acids: CSVEEGSGTEAFF. The CDR3 DNA follows: TGCAGCGTTGAAGAAGGGTCGGGCACTGAAGCTTTCTTT.

The V and J genes are TRBV5-1 and TRBJ2-3; 9 bases align to TRBD2. Germline V lookup: CDR1 SGHRS, CDR2 YFSETQ. J gave up 0 bases and V 2 bases, and 7 bases lay outside the gene matches. CDR3 length: 17 amino acids. The CDR3 loop is CASSLSYSGGSTDTQYF. CDR3 nucleotide sequence: TGCGCCAGCAGCTTATCCTATAGCGGGGGTAGCACAGATACGCAGTATTTT.

The rearrangement uses TRBV5-6 and TRBJ2-7; no clear D gene. CDR1 is SGHDT and CDR2 is YYEEEE in the germline V gene. V was shortened by 4 bases and J by 4 bases, with 6 bases between the two germline ends. The CDR3 runs to 11 residues. The CDR3 spells CASSPPYEQYF. In DNA, the CDR3 is TGTGCCAGCAGCCCGCCTTACGAGCAGTACTTC.

The genes are TRBV6-5 and TRBJ1-2; no definite D call. The CDR3 covers 12 residues. The ends were cut back, 6 bases at V and 3 bases at J, with 8 bases in the middle. The germline gives CDR1 MNHEY, CDR2 SVGAGI. The CDR3 nucleotides are TGTGCCAGCAGAAGGGTGGACTATGGCTACACCTTC. Translation: CASRRVDYGYTF.

In this sample, this clone turned up once. The rearrangement joins TRBV10-1 to TRBJ1-4; tentative D call: TRBD1 (6 bases). Germline V gene data show CDR1 as WNHNN and CDR2 as SYGVQD (reference sequence). Trimming cost V 6 bases and J 3 bases, with 14 bases left between them. This CDR3 contains 15 residues. This CDR3 reads CASSGGQGPNEKLFF. CDR3 DNA: TGCGCCAGCAGCGGGGGTCAGGGGCCTAATGAAAAACTGTTTTTT.

V is TRBV19 and J is TRBJ2-2, with D perhaps matching TRBD2 (6 bases). The CDR3 has 12 residues. Germline values: CDR1 LNHDA, CDR2 SQIVND (reference sequence). Trimming removed 8 bases from V and 5 bases from J, with 9 bases in between. CDR3 bases: TGTGCCAGTTCAAGCGGGACCGGGGAGCTGTTTTTT. Translated, it gives CASSSGTGELFF.

V is TRBV3-1 (or the pseudogene TRBV3-2) and J is TRBJ1-2; D might be TRBD1 (5 bases). The CDR3 spans 15 residues. Germline V gene data show CDR1 as LGHDT and CDR2 as YNNKEL (reference sequence). Trimming cost V 1 base and J 8 bases, with 17 bases left between them. The CDR3, as DNA: TGTGCCAGCAGCCAAGGGGTCAGGGAGGTTCGGGGCTACACCTTC. This encodes CASSQGVREVRGYTF.

The rearrangement links TRBV5-1 to TRBJ2-7, with D possibly TRBD1 on 6 matching bases. CDR1 and CDR2 (germline): SGHRS, YFSETQ. Trimming pared 3 bases from V and 5 bases from J, leaving 18 bases between. This CDR3 has 15 amino acids. The CDR3 region is CASSSHPGQGNEQYF. CDR3 in DNA: TGCGCCAGCAGCTCTCATCCGGGACAAGGAAACGAGCAGTACTTC.

The sample holds a few counts of this clone. This chain links TRBV4-2 with TRBJ1-4; the D gene is possibly TRBD1 (6 bases). CDR3 length: 16 residues. V lost 2 bases and J lost 8, with 18 bases in between. Germline-derived CDR1 and CDR2 are LGHNA and YNFKEQ. The chain's CDR3 is CASSQRRTEAGEKLFF. The CDR3 nucleotides read TGTGCCAGCAGCCAACGACGGACAGAGGCGGGAGAAAAACTGTTTTTT.

V is TRBV30 and J is TRBJ2-7, with D perhaps matching TRBD1 or TRBD2 (5 bases each). The germline gives CDR1 GTSNPN, CDR2 SVGIG (reference sequence). The ends were cut back, 1 base at V and 4 bases at J, with 14 bases in the middle. The CDR3 contains 14 residues. CDR3 coding DNA: TGTGCCTGGAGTGGGGTTAGGGACGGGTACGAGCAGTACTTC. Residues: CAWSGVRDGYEQYF.

V usage is TRBV18 and J usage is TRBJ1-6; D gene uncertain. The CDR3 loop spans 16 amino acids. Between the trimmed V and J ends, which lost 4 bases and 0 bases, there was a span of 10 bases. CDR1 is KGHSH and CDR2 is LQKENI in the germline V gene. DNA of the CDR3: TGTGCCAGCTCACACCCTGAGAGCTCCTATAATTCACCCCTCCACTTT. Amino acids: CASSHPESSYNSPLHF.

The rearrangement links TRBV5-6 to TRBJ1-1; no definite D call. V was clipped by 4 bases and J by 1 base, with 11 bases between them. This CDR3 has 14 residues. Germline lookup yields CDR1 SGHDT and CDR2 YYEEEE. CDR3 nucleotides: TGTGCCAGCAGCCCCCAAGGACGGAACACTGAAGCTTTCTTT. Its protein is CASSPQGRNTEAFF.

The chain links TRBV6-5 to TRBJ1-6; D perhaps matches TRBD1 (6 bases). CDR3 length: 15 amino acids. Germline V gene data show CDR1 as MNHEY and CDR2 as SVGAGI. V dropped 7 bases and J dropped 3 bases, with 13 bases sitting between them. CDR3 residues: CASKDSLRYNSPLHF. The CDR3 coding sequence is TGTGCCAGCAAGGACAGCTTACGCTATAATTCACCCCTCCACTTT.

The chain employs TRBV2 and TRBJ1-6; 10 positions agree with TRBD1. CDR1 is SNHLY, CDR2 FYNNEI, per germline. The CDR3 sequence is 16 residues long. V shed 7 bases and J 10 bases; nucleotides not matched to a gene: 13. The CDR3 sequence is CASISSPGQGRSPLHF. The CDR3 DNA reads as TGTGCCAGCATTTCAAGCCCGGGACAGGGGAGGTCACCCCTCCACTTT.

This rearrangement joins TRBV4-2 to TRBJ1-2; 9 positions agree with TRBD1. V lost 0 bases to trimming and J lost 3 bases; unmatched junction nucleotides: 14. Germline loops: CDR1 LGHNA, CDR2 YNFKEQ. The CDR3 covers 19 residues. CDR3 in DNA: TGTGCCAGCAGCCAAGACGGGACAGGGCATTTCTTTTCTGACTATGGCTACACCTTC. It yields the protein CASSQDGTGHFFSDYGYTF.

The chain carries TRBV13 and TRBJ1-1; 7 bases are a match to TRBD1. The CDR3 sequence is 15 residues long. CDR1 and CDR2 from the germline V gene are PRHDT and FYEKMQ (reference sequence). The junction had 4 bases not matched to a gene; V was cut back by 0 bases and J by 3 bases. The CDR3 nucleotides are TGTGCCAGCAGCTTAGGTGGGACAGCGGACACTGAAGCTTTCTTT. It yields the protein CASSLGGTADTEAFF.

This chain links TRBV28 with TRBJ2-1; D tentatively fits TRBD1 or TRBD2 (5 bases each). V lost 4 bases and J lost 5, with 30 bases in between. Germline V gene data show CDR1 as MDHEN and CDR2 as SYDVKM. The CDR3 length is 20 residues. CDR3 in amino acids: CASSSPDRQGPLFRDNEQFF. CDR3 nucleotide sequence: TGTGCCAGCAGTTCCCCGGATCGGCAGGGACCCCTCTTTAGGGACAATGAGCAGTTCTTC. The full variable domain, rest sourced from reference TRBV28 and TRBJ2-1, is DVKVTQSSRYLVKRTGEKVFLECVQDMDHENMFWYRQDPGLGLRLIYFSYDVKMKEKGDIPEGYSVSREKKERFSLILESASTNQTSMYLCASSSPDRQGPLFRDNEQFFGPGTRLTVL.